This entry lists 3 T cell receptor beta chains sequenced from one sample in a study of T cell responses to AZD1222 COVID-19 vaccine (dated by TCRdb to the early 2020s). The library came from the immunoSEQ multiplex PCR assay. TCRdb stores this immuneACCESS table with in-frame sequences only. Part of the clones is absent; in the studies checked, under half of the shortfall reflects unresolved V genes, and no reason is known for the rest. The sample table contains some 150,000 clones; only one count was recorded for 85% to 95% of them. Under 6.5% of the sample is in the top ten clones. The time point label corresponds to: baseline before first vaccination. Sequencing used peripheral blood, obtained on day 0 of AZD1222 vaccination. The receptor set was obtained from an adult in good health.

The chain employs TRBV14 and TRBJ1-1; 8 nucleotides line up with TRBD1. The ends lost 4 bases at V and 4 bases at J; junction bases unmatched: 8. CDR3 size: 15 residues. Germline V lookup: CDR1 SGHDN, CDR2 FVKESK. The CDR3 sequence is CASSPQTGVGTEAFF. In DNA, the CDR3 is TGTGCCAGCAGCCCCCAGACAGGGGTCGGCACTGAAGCTTTCTTT.

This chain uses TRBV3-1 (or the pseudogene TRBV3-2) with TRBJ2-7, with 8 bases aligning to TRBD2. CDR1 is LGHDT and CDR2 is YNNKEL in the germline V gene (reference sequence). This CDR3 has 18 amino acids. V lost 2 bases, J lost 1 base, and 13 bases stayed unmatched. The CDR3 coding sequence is TGTGCCAGCAGCCAATTCTTTAGCGGGACAATCGGGTCCTACGAGCAGTACTTC. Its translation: CASSQFFSGTIGSYEQYF.

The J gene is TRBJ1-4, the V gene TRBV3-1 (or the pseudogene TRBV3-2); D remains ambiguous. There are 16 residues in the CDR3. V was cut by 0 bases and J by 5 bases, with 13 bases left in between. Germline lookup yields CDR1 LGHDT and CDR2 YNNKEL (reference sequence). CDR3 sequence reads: CASSQETWVSNEKLFF. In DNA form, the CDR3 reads TGTGCCAGCAGCCAAGAGACGTGGGTTTCGAATGAAAAACTGTTTTTT.